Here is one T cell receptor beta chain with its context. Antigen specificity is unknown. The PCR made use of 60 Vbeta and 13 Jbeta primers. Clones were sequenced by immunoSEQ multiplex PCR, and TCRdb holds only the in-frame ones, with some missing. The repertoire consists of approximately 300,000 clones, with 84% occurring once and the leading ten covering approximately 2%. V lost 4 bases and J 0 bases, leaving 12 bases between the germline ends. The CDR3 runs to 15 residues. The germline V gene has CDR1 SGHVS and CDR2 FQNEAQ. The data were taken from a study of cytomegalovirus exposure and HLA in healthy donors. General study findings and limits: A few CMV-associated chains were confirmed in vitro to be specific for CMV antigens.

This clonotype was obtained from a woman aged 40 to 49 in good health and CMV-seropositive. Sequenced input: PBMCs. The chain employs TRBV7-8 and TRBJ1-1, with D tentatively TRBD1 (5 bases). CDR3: CASSSLGGVNTEAFF. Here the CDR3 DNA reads TGTGCCAGCAGCTCCCTGGGGGGAGTGAACACTGAAGCTTTCTTT.